Below, one TCR beta chain is given with its context. The antigen remains unidentified. The sample is drawn from a study of radiotherapy plus CTLA-4 blockade in lung cancer. Study details: Objective responses emerged in around a sixth of patients, and 31% attained disease control. Study-wide results and limits: There was expansion of tumor-derived TCR clones in blood after radiotherapy plus ipilimumab. Interferon-beta and early blood T cell clone dynamics reportedly predicted response best.

Trimming cost V 3 bases and J 0 bases; bases outside gene matches: 7. Germline-derived CDR1 and CDR2 are SGHVS and FQNEAQ. The CDR3 is 16 residues long. Data came from immunoSEQ multiplex PCR; TCRdb stores just in-frame clones and leaves some out. The table lists fewer than 65,000 clones, about three quarters of them singletons. Lung cancer patients with chemo-refractory metastatic non-small-cell disease were given focal radiation plus CTLA-4 blockade with ipilimumab. This chain uses TRBV7-8 with TRBJ2-7; 8 nucleotides align to TRBD2. The specimen was peripheral blood, collected from a patient treated with radiotherapy plus ipilimumab. This receptor was obtained from a human donor with non-small cell lung cancer whose response to radiotherapy plus ipilimumab could not be evaluated. The CDR3 coding sequence is TGTGCCAGCAGCTTCCTCGCACTAGCGGACTCCTACGAGCAGTACTTC. Its translation is CASSFLALADSYEQYF.